This TCR beta chain was identified during a study of blood T cell repertoires in COVID-19. On the study more broadly: COVID-19 samples, acute and convalescent, were from the United States, Italy and Spain. T cells, B-cell-depleted T cells, or PBMCs provided the cDNA or gDNA that served as material.

The CDR3 is 17 residues long. V was clipped by 2 bases and J by 0 bases, with 15 bases between them. Germline V gives CDR1 SGHRS, CDR2 YFSETQ. This clone has more than one count but fewer than ten. The table came from immunoSEQ multiplex PCR; TCRdb's copy has only in-frame clones and leaves some out. Among roughly 77,000 clones listed, over 75% were seen once. The sequenced sample was peripheral blood. The receptor comes from a human donor in a cohort sampled during active COVID-19. The rearrangement uses TRBV5-1 and TRBJ2-1; perhaps TRBD2 as D (6 bases). CDR3 coding DNA: TGCGCCAGCAGCTTCCTGGCGGCGGGGACCTCCTACAATGAGCAGTTCTTC. As protein: CASSFLAAGTSYNEQFF.